The 16 T cell receptor beta chains given below trace back to one sample, sequenced in a study of shared T cell receptors in the human thymus. The assay was immunoSEQ multiplex PCR, and TCRdb's table has in-frame clones only and misses some. This table holds hundreds of thousands of clones, roughly 90% found once. In addition, the sample was reused for a study of human thymus T cells.

Sequencing was performed on thymocytes. These receptors originate from a boy in the first two years of life with a congenital heart defect.

This clone is a singleton in its sample. The V and J genes are TRBV7-9 and TRBJ1-3; no clear D gene. Germline CDR1 and CDR2: SEHNR and FQNEAQ (reference sequence). Trimming left V 5 bases short and J 0 bases short, with 14 bases between. This CDR3 contains 16 residues. The chain's CDR3 is CASSPVKRPSGNTIYF. The CDR3, as DNA: TGTGCCAGCAGCCCAGTGAAGAGGCCCTCTGGAAACACCATATATTTT.

This clone has just a few counts. The CDR3 region is CASSPTRPKQQFF. Here the CDR3 DNA reads TGTGCCAGCAGCCCGACTAGGCCCAAGCAGCAGTTCTTC. This chain connects TRBV27 to TRBJ2-1, with D tentatively TRBD2 (6 bases). The CDR3 spans 13 residues. The ends were cut back, 6 bases at V and 11 bases at J, with 17 bases in the middle. Germline V gene data show CDR1 as MNHEY and CDR2 as SMNVEV (reference sequence).

The chain recombines TRBV4-2 with TRBJ2-5, with 11 bases lining up with TRBD1. The CDR3 covers 16 residues. The V and J ends lost 2 bases and 6 bases, in that order; junction bases with no gene match: 8. Germline CDR1 LGHNA, CDR2 YNFKEQ. Here the CDR3 reads CASSQNMGQGGKTQYF. The CDR3, as DNA: TGTGCCAGCAGCCAAAATATGGGACAGGGGGGGAAGACCCAGTACTTC.

The V and J genes are TRBV14 and TRBJ2-3; 9 bases align to TRBD2. The V gene's germline CDR1 is SGHDN and CDR2 FVKESK. This CDR3 contains 15 residues. Germline trimming cut 0 bases from V and 4 bases from J; bases unmatched to any gene: 2. CDR3 sequence: CASSQERGGSDTQYF. In DNA, the CDR3 is TGTGCCAGCAGCCAAGAGCGGGGGGGGTCAGATACGCAGTATTTT. Supplemented by reference TRBV14 and TRBJ2-3, the full variable domain reads EAGVTQFPSHSVIEKGQTVTLRCDPISGHDNLYWYRRVMGKEIKFLLHFVKESKQDESGMPNNRFLAERTGGTYSTLKVQPAELEDSGVYFCASSQERGGSDTQYFGPGTRLTVL.

The rearrangement joins TRBV27 to TRBJ1-2; 8 bases line up with TRBD1. J gave up 8 bases and V 6 bases, and 2 bases lay outside the gene matches. The V gene's germline CDR1 is MNHEY and CDR2 SMNVEV (reference sequence). The CDR3 is 11 amino acids. The CDR3 coding sequence is TGTGCCAGCAGAACAGGGGGAGGCTACACCTTC. As protein: CASRTGGGYTF.

Of note for this clone: The sample holds other DNA sequences that translate to the same CDR3. The chain has TRBV6-4 and TRBJ1-5; TRBD1 matches at 7 bases. V trimming: 5 bases; J trimming: 6 bases; junction bases outside the gene matches: 4. Germline V gene lookup returns CDR1 MRHNA and CDR2 SNTAGT. The CDR3 extends over 13 amino acids. DNA for the CDR3: TGTGCCAGCAGTCGACAGGGAGGTCAGCCCCAGCATTTT. Protein product: CASSRQGGQPQHF.

V usage is TRBV9 and J usage is TRBJ2-3; 10 nucleotides match TRBD2. J gave up 2 bases and V 0 bases, and 3 bases lay outside the gene matches. The CDR3 runs 16 residues. Per germline, CDR1 SGDLS and CDR2 YYNGEE. This CDR3 reads CASSVGTSGFTDTQYF. CDR3 in DNA: TGTGCCAGCAGCGTAGGGACTAGCGGATTCACAGATACGCAGTATTTT.

This clone has only one observation. The chain couples TRBV7-2 to TRBJ1-2; D is undetermined. The germline V and J ends were trimmed by 5 bases and 4 bases, with 17 bases remaining between them. Per germline, CDR1 SGHTA and CDR2 FQGNSA. The CDR3 runs to 15 residues. CDR3 DNA: TGTGCCAGCAGCCCCCAGGTAGGGAGGGCCTATGGCTACACCTTC. Translated, it gives CASSPQVGRAYGYTF. Full variable domain (outside the CDR3, taken from reference TRBV7-2 and TRBJ1-2): GAGVSQSPSNKVTEKGKDVELRCDPISGHTALYWYRQSLGQGLEFLIYFQGNSAPDKSGLPSDRFSAERTGGSVSTLTIQRTQQEDSAVYLCASSPQVGRAYGYTFGSGTRLTVV.

There are a few counts of this clone. Here the CDR3 DNA reads TGCGCCAGCAGCCAAGAAAAGGACAGGGGACCCTACAATGAGCAGTTCTTC. It encodes CASSQEKDRGPYNEQFF. This chain connects TRBV4-3 to TRBJ2-1, with TRBD1 matching over 9 bases. The CDR3 spans 17 residues. The V and J ends lost 0 bases and 2 bases, in that order; junction bases with no gene match: 5. From germline, CDR1 is LGHNA and CDR2 YSLEER.

J is TRBJ2-1 and V is TRBV9, with 9 nucleotides matching TRBD2. The germline V gene encodes CDR1 SGDLS and CDR2 YYNGEE. Germline trimming cut 0 bases from V and 6 bases from J; bases unmatched to any gene: 4. This CDR3 spans 15 amino acids. In DNA, the CDR3 is TGTGCCAGCAGCGTAGAGGGTAGCGGGAGCAATGAGCAGTTCTTC. This sequence encodes CASSVEGSGSNEQFF.

The chain joins TRBV4-1 to TRBJ2-1; no clear D. The V end lost 0 bases, the J end lost 0 bases, and 12 bases lay between the germline ends. Germline CDR1 is MGHRA and CDR2 is YSYEKL. This CDR3 region has 17 residues. The CDR3 loop reads CASSQDQTPSSYNEQFF. CDR3 sequence (DNA): TGCGCCAGCAGCCAAGATCAGACTCCAAGCTCCTACAATGAGCAGTTCTTC.

This chain links TRBV9 with TRBJ2-1; 7 positions match TRBD2. The V gene end was trimmed by 0 bases and the J gene end by 5 bases; junction bases not matched to a gene: 5. From germline, CDR1 is SGDLS and CDR2 YYNGEE. The CDR3 spans 15 residues. CDR3 residues: CASSVGGRVHNEQFF. The CDR3 coding sequence is TGTGCCAGCAGCGTAGGAGGGAGGGTCCACAATGAGCAGTTCTTC.

This clone occurred once. CDR3 residues: CASSPTGDGANVLTF. CDR3 coding DNA: TGTGCCAGCAGTCCTACAGGGGATGGGGCCAACGTCCTGACTTTC. The chain recombines TRBV27 with TRBJ2-6; 7 bases fit TRBD1. The trim removed 5 bases at V and 3 bases at J, leaving 4 bases unmatched. This CDR3 region has 15 residues. The germline V gene encodes CDR1 MNHEY and CDR2 SMNVEV (reference sequence).

The J gene is TRBJ1-6, the V gene TRBV25-1, with D unresolved. From germline, CDR1 is MGHDK and CDR2 SYGVNS. This CDR3 comprises 13 residues. Trimming removed 2 bases from V and 8 bases from J, with 7 bases in between. The CDR3 is CASSEVPDSPLHF. In DNA form, the CDR3 reads TGTGCCAGCAGTGAAGTCCCAGATTCACCCCTCCACTTT.

This chain uses TRBV7-2 with TRBJ2-1; D is uncertain. The CDR3 totals 14 residues. CDR1 is SGHTA, CDR2 FQGNSA, per germline. Trimming cost V 7 bases and J 0 bases, with 10 bases left between them. CDR3 bases: TGTGCCAGCACCTATAACAGCTCCTACAATGAGCAGTTCTTC. This gives the protein CASTYNSSYNEQFF.

The chain links TRBV29-1 to TRBJ2-1; maybe TRBD2 (5 bases). V lost 3 bases, J lost 7 bases, and 13 bases lay in between. The germline V gene has CDR1 SQVTM and CDR2 ANQGSEA. CDR3 length: 13 residues. This CDR3 is CSVERVARNEQFF. CDR3 DNA sequence: TGCAGCGTTGAGAGGGTCGCGCGGAATGAGCAGTTCTTC.